Here is one T cell receptor beta chain with its context. The CDR3 runs 11 residues. Germline V lookup: CDR1 WNHNN, CDR2 SYGVQD (reference sequence). Trimming removed 7 bases at V and 5 bases at J, with 9 bases between. The sample originates from a study of blood T cell repertoires in COVID-19. Study as a whole: Researchers got acute and convalescent COVID-19 samples from the United States, Italy and Spain.

In the authors' workflow: For nucleated cells, counts were estimated from reference gene primer amplification. TCRdb's copy holds only in-frame clones and misses some; the assay was immunoSEQ multiplex PCR. Clone size and V and J calls were adopted from that table, with D and trimming inferred from the DNA. The sample lists around 42,000 clones; 85% to 90% were seen once. The chain recombines TRBV10-1 with TRBJ2-7; D is possibly TRBD1 (5 bases). Source material: peripheral blood. This TCR was recovered from a man in his forties or fifties with active COVID-19. CDR3: CASTGFNEQYF. CDR3 bases: TGCGCCAGCACAGGGTTCAACGAGCAGTACTTC.